What follows are 31 T cell receptor beta chains derived from one specimen sequenced in a study of cytomegalovirus exposure and HLA in healthy donors. Researchers ran the PCR with 60 Vbeta and 13 Jbeta primers. Assay: immunoSEQ multiplex PCR; the TCRdb copy retains only in-frame clones and omits some. The sample has 150,000 or so clones; about 85% are singletons. Sequencing was done on a sample of PBMCs. The source is a man aged 18 to 29 in good health and CMV-seronegative.

This chain uses TRBV7-2 with TRBJ2-1; the D is unclear. Germline values: CDR1 SGHTA, CDR2 FQGNSA. The CDR3 spans 14 residues. V was cut by 5 bases and J by 6 bases, with 14 bases left in between. The DNA of the CDR3 is TGTGCCAGCAGCACTGGTATGGCAGGCAATGAGCAGTTCTTC. Protein product: CASSTGMAGNEQFF.

On this clone: The same CDR3 is also encoded by other DNA sequences in this sample. The chain combines TRBV5-1 with TRBJ1-2; D perhaps matches TRBD1 (6 bases). The CDR3 extends over 14 amino acids. V gave up 4 bases and J gave up 4 bases, with 14 bases separating them. CDR1 is SGHRS, CDR2 YFSETQ, per germline. CDR3: CASSPGQLLYGYTF. The CDR3 nucleotides read TGCGCCAGCAGCCCAGGACAGCTCCTCTATGGCTACACCTTC.

The chain uses TRBV18 and TRBJ1-1; TRBD1 aligns across 8 bases. The CDR3 sequence is 16 residues long. Germline V gene sequence: CDR1 KGHSH, CDR2 LQKENI. The V gene end was trimmed by 2 bases and the J gene end by 0 bases; junction bases not matched to a gene: 5. The CDR3 region has the DNA TGTGCCAGCTCACCAATGGGACAGGCGTTGAACACTGAAGCTTTCTTT. Translation gives CASSPMGQALNTEAFF.

This clone has only one observation. The chain has TRBV6-1 and TRBJ2-7; maybe TRBD2 (5 bases). CDR1 is MNHNS and CDR2 is SASEGT in the germline V gene. V shed 11 bases and J shed 5 bases, with 13 bases lying between them. CDR3 length: 11 residues. This chain's CDR3 is CAYRGEDEQYF. The CDR3 DNA reads TGTGCCTACCGGGGAGAGGACGAGCAGTACTTC.

Only a few counts were recorded for this clone. This chain joins TRBV5-1 and TRBJ1-1; tentative D call: TRBD1 (6 bases). The length of the CDR3 is 17 residues. Germline V gene lookup returns CDR1 SGHRS and CDR2 YFSETQ. Trimming removed 4 bases at V and 5 bases at J, with 24 bases between. The CDR3 loop reads CASSRSRDTPQWTEAFF. CDR3 DNA sequence: TGCGCCAGCAGCCGATCCAGGGACACCCCTCAGTGGACTGAAGCTTTCTTT. Filled out from reference TRBV5-1 and TRBJ1-1, the complete variable domain reads KAGVTQTPRYLIKTRGQQVTLSCSPISGHRSVSWYQQTPGQGLQFLFEYFSETQRNKGNFPGRFSGRQFSNSRSEMNVSTLELGDSALYLCASSRSRDTPQWTEAFFGQGTRLTVV.

V usage is TRBV15 and J usage is TRBJ1-5; TRBD1 aligns across 8 bases. The CDR3 sequence is 14 residues long. J gave up 6 bases and V 5 bases, and 6 bases lay outside the gene matches. CDR1 and CDR2 from the germline V gene are LNHNV and YYDKDF (reference sequence). CDR3 coding DNA: TGTGCCACCAGCGGGCAGGGGGCATTTCAGCCCCAGCATTTT. Translated, it gives CATSGQGAFQPQHF.

The rearrangement links TRBV2 to TRBJ1-4, with TRBD1 matching over 10 bases. Germline values: CDR1 SNHLY, CDR2 FYNNEI. With 4 bases clipped from V and 4 bases from J, the junction kept 3 bases outside the gene matches. This CDR3 has 15 amino acids. In DNA, the CDR3 is TGTGCCAGCAGTGGGGACAGGGGTTATAATGAAAAACTGTTTTTT. Translated: CASSGDRGYNEKLFF.

The rearrangement links TRBV6-1 to TRBJ1-1, with unresolved D. Germline values: CDR1 MNHNS, CDR2 SASEGT. V was cut by 4 bases and J by 4 bases, with 10 bases left in between. The CDR3 has 13 residues. The CDR3 DNA is TGTGCCAGCAGTGCCGTTGCAGGCACTGAAGCTTTCTTT. It encodes CASSAVAGTEAFF.

This chain joins TRBV7-6 and TRBJ2-7; 8 bases fit TRBD2. This CDR3 has 15 amino acids. The germline CDR1 and CDR2 sequences are SGHVS and FNYEAQ. V lost 4 bases and J lost 0; bases outside the gene matches: 5. CDR3 sequence reads: CASSSLAGASYEQYF. CDR3 in DNA: TGTGCCAGCAGCTCGCTAGCGGGTGCCTCCTACGAGCAGTACTTC.

J is TRBJ2-7 and V is TRBV6-5; TRBD1 aligns across 7 bases. Trimming cost V 6 bases and J 4 bases; bases outside gene matches: 9. The CDR3 contains 14 residues. Germline V gene sequence: CDR1 MNHEY, CDR2 SVGAGI. CDR3: CASRTAGTVYEQYF. DNA for the CDR3: TGTGCCAGCAGGACGGCCGGGACAGTTTACGAGCAGTACTTC.

Regarding this clone: Compared with germline, one end of the junction differs, possibly owing to a read error. The V gene is TRBV7-9, the J gene TRBJ2-2, with TRBD1 identical over 8 bases. This CDR3 region has 16 residues. CDR1 is SEHNR, CDR2 FQNEAQ, per germline (reference sequence). The CDR3 is CSSTFGQGLLDGELFF. The DNA for the CDR3 is TGTTCCAGCACCTTTGGACAGGGTTTACTTGACGGGGAGCTGTTTTTT.

The chain links TRBV11-2 to TRBJ2-3; possibly TRBD2 for D (7 bases). V was pared by 1 base and J by 2 bases, with 13 bases between. The CDR3 spans 16 residues. Germline values: CDR1 SGHAT, CDR2 FQNNGV. The chain's CDR3 is CASSLGGGQFTDTQYF. CDR3 bases: TGTGCCAGCAGCTTAGGGGGGGGACAATTCACAGATACGCAGTATTTT. The complete variable domain, with remaining parts taken from reference TRBV11-2 and TRBJ2-3, reads EAGVAQSPRYKIIEKRQSVAFWCNPISGHATLYWYQQILGQGPKLLIQFQNNGVVDDSQLPKDRFSAERLKGVDSTLKIQPAKLEDSAVYLCASSLGGGQFTDTQYFGPGTRLTVL.

This clone was counted a few times. V and J are TRBV27 and TRBJ1-1; no firm D call. CDR3 length: 12 residues. Germline CDR1 MNHEY, CDR2 SMNVEV (reference sequence). The V gene lost 6 bases and the J gene lost 0 bases, with 5 bases spanning the gap. The CDR3 nucleotides are TGTGCCAGCAGGCGGCTGAACACTGAAGCTTTCTTT. It yields the protein CASRRLNTEAFF.

The chain couples TRBV5-8 to TRBJ2-3, with 7 bases identical to TRBD2. The germline V gene has CDR1 SGHTS and CDR2 YDEGEE. Trimming took 0 bases from V and 0 from J; bases not matched to a gene: 13. There are 19 residues in the CDR3. The CDR3 reads CASSLGLADLTTSTDTQYF. The CDR3 nucleotides are TGTGCCAGCAGCTTGGGACTAGCAGATCTAACGACTAGCACAGATACGCAGTATTTT.

The genes are TRBV28 and TRBJ2-3; maybe TRBD1 (6 bases). CDR1 is MDHEN and CDR2 is SYDVKM in the germline V gene. The V and J ends lost 3 bases and 3 bases respectively, with 7 bases between them. The CDR3 has 13 amino acids. In nucleotides, the CDR3 is TGTGCCAGCAGTTTTAGGGGGACAGATACGCAGTATTTT. Translated, it gives CASSFRGTDTQYF.

The rearrangement links TRBV6-1 to TRBJ2-7; 8 nucleotides align to TRBD1. This CDR3 comprises 13 residues. J gave up 6 bases and V 4 bases, and 5 bases lay outside the gene matches. CDR1 is MNHNS, CDR2 SASEGT, per germline. CDR3 residues: CASSVGTGPEQYF. DNA of the CDR3: TGTGCCAGCAGTGTTGGGACAGGACCCGAGCAGTACTTC.

The CDR3 is CASSPTVTTNEKLFF. The CDR3 DNA follows: TGTGCCAGTAGTCCGACAGTTACAACTAATGAAAAACTGTTTTTT. V is TRBV19 and J is TRBJ1-4; D is perhaps TRBD1 (5 bases). Germline V gene sequence: CDR1 LNHDA, CDR2 SQIVND (reference sequence). This CDR3 has 15 amino acids. The ends were cut back, 5 bases at V and 0 bases at J, with 10 bases in the middle.

The genes are TRBV5-5 and TRBJ2-7; unclear D gene. CDR3 length: 14 residues. Trimming left V 0 bases short and J 2 bases short, with 9 bases between. In germline, CDR1 is SGHKS, CDR2 YYEKEE (reference sequence). This CDR3 is CASSLAPGPYEQYF. The DNA for the CDR3 is TGTGCCAGCAGCTTGGCACCTGGCCCCTACGAGCAGTACTTC.

Only a few counts were recorded for this clone. The chain links TRBV7-9 to TRBJ1-2; possible D gene TRBD1, 5 bases. Germline V gives CDR1 SEHNR, CDR2 FQNEAQ (reference sequence). Trimming shortened V by 5 bases and J by 6 bases, and 13 bases separated the two germline ends. The CDR3 totals 13 residues. The CDR3 coding sequence is TGTGCCAGCAGCCCCAGCGGAGGGGATGGCTACACCTTC. Amino acids: CASSPSGGDGYTF. Combining the CDR3 with reference TRBV7-9 and TRBJ1-2 gives the whole variable domain DTGVSQNPRHKITKRGQNVTFRCDPISEHNRLYWYRQTLGQGPEFLTYFQNEAQLEKSRLLSDRFSAERPKGSFSTLEIQRTEQGDSAMYLCASSPSGGDGYTFGSGTRLTVV.

The chain employs TRBV6-4 and TRBJ2-1, with TRBD2 as a possible D gene (7 bases). The CDR3 is made up of 14 amino acids. Germline CDR1 reads MRHNA; CDR2 reads SNTAGT. V was shortened by 4 bases and J by 4 bases, with 11 bases between the two germline ends. As DNA, the CDR3 is TGTGCCAGCAGTGTTGAGGGGGGGTACAATGAGCAGTTCTTC. The encoded protein is CASSVEGGYNEQFF.

The V call is TRBV6-6, the J call TRBJ2-2, with TRBD2 as a possible D gene (5 bases). Germline V gene sequence: CDR1 MNHNY, CDR2 SVGAGI (reference sequence). This CDR3 is 15 amino acids long. The V and J ends lost 2 bases and 4 bases respectively, with 11 bases between them. The CDR3 DNA is TGTGCCAGCAGTTACGTGAGCGGTGGCACCGGGGAGCTGTTTTTT. It codes for CASSYVSGGTGELFF.

The V gene is TRBV11-3, the J gene TRBJ2-3; possible D gene TRBD1, 6 bases. Germline CDR1 and CDR2: SGHNT and YENEEA. V dropped 2 bases and J dropped 10 bases, with 13 bases sitting between them. The CDR3 consists of 13 residues. CDR3 amino acids: CASSLRDKGPQYF. The DNA of the CDR3 is TGTGCCAGCAGCTTAAGGGACAAAGGCCCGCAGTATTTT.

Only a few counts were recorded for this clone. J is TRBJ1-1 and V is TRBV15; 10 positions agree with TRBD1. The CDR3 sequence is 15 residues long. CDR1 is LNHNV and CDR2 is YYDKDF in the germline V gene (reference sequence). Trimming took 6 bases from V and 2 from J; bases not matched to a gene: 6. In nucleotides, the CDR3 is TGTGCCACCAGTAATGGGGACAGGGGAAACACTGAAGCTTTCTTT. Its translation is CATSNGDRGNTEAFF. The full variable domain, completed using reference TRBV15 and TRBJ1-1, is DAMVIQNPRYQVTQFGKPVTLSCSQTLNHNVMYWYQQKSSQAPKLLFHYYDKDFNNEADTPDNFQSRRPNTSFCFLDIRSPGLGDTAMYLCATSNGDRGNTEAFFGQGTRLTVV.

The chain couples TRBV4-1 to TRBJ2-7, with TRBD2 matching 8 bases. V dropped 4 bases and J dropped 3; count of bases not matched to a gene: 17. CDR1 and CDR2 (germline): MGHRA, YSYEKL. CDR3 length equals 18 residues. CDR3 in DNA: TGCGCCAGCAGCCCCACCCCCCACTTAGCGGGACTTAGCTACGAGCAGTACTTC. This encodes CASSPTPHLAGLSYEQYF.

With respect to this clone: Other nucleotide sequences in the sample specify the same CDR3. This chain joins TRBV28 and TRBJ2-3; 9 nucleotides line up with TRBD2. The CDR3 spans 15 residues. The V gene end was trimmed by 1 base and the J gene end by 1 base; junction bases not matched to a gene: 0. Germline-derived CDR1 and CDR2 are MDHEN and SYDVKM. The CDR3 loop reads CASSLSSGGTDTQYF. CDR3 DNA sequence: TGTGCCAGCAGTTTATCTAGCGGGGGCACAGATACGCAGTATTTT.

The table lists this clone with a few counts. The J gene is TRBJ2-7, the V gene TRBV4-1, with D possibly matching TRBD2 (6 bases). The CDR3 is 14 amino acids. V lost 4 bases, J lost 3 bases, and 13 bases lay in between. CDR1 and CDR2 (germline): MGHRA, YSYEKL. The CDR3 DNA sequence: TGCGCCAGCAGCCCGGGGGACTCCTACTACGAGCAGTACTTC. It yields the protein CASSPGDSYYEQYF.

V is TRBV15 and J is TRBJ1-1; TRBD1 matches 9 bases. The V gene end was trimmed by 4 bases and the J gene end by 4 bases; junction bases not matched to a gene: 4. Germline-derived CDR1 and CDR2 are LNHNV and YYDKDF (reference sequence). The CDR3 has 14 residues. CDR3 bases: TGTGCCACCAGCATTGGGACAGGGAGCACTGAAGCTTTCTTT. This translates into CATSIGTGSTEAFF.

This sequence joins TRBV28 and TRBJ2-1; 12 positions agree with TRBD2. CDR1 and CDR2 from the germline V gene are MDHEN and SYDVKM. The length of the CDR3 is 18 residues. J gave up 6 bases and V 8 bases, and 17 bases lay outside the gene matches. In DNA, the CDR3 is TGTGCCAGCCCCACAGGGGCCACTAGCGGGGGGAGGTGCAATGAGCAGTTCTTC. Translated, it gives CASPTGATSGGRCNEQFF.

V usage is TRBV20-1 and J usage is TRBJ1-2; a weak D match, TRBD1 (6 bases). Germline loops: CDR1 DFQATT, CDR2 SNEGSKA (reference sequence). V was clipped by 7 bases and J by 8 bases, with 14 bases between them. This CDR3 spans 11 amino acids. CDR3 loop: CSVARDNGYTF. The CDR3 nucleotides read TGCAGTGTCGCCAGGGACAACGGCTACACCTTC.

This clone was counted a single time. The CDR3 here is CASSIYPGQGGEQYF. The CDR3, as DNA: TGTGCCAGCAGCATATATCCGGGACAGGGAGGCGAGCAGTACTTC. The genes are TRBV9 and TRBJ2-5; 9 nucleotides agree with TRBD1. The end of the DNA fits TRBJ2-7 better, so the J call may be wrong. Per the germline V gene, CDR1 is SGDLS and CDR2 is YYNGEE. CDR3 length equals 15 residues.

This clone was observed a few times. The V and J genes are TRBV5-6 and TRBJ2-2; 7 bases align to TRBD1. The CDR3 is 15 amino acids. Germline CDR1 reads SGHDT; CDR2 reads YYEEEE. V gave up 3 bases and J gave up 1 base; unmatched junction bases: 3. CDR3 region: CASSSRQGNTGELFF. The CDR3, as DNA: TGTGCCAGCAGCTCCCGACAGGGGAACACCGGGGAGCTGTTTTTT.